This T cell receptor (beta chain) was recorded in a study of Ad26.COV2.S vaccination and SARS-CoV-2 variants. The protocol was immunoSEQ multiplex PCR, while the TCRdb copy is restricted to in-frame clones and leaves out a portion. The data show approximately 480,000 clones, with 70% to 90% seen just once and roughly 12% held by the top ten. Treatment defined: around 19 received Ad26.COV2.S at low or high dose, single or two shots; five or six received placebo; per-sample allocation not given. All samples were drawn on day 63, counting from the first vaccine or placebo injection. The CDR3 has 13 residues. Germline V gives CDR1 KGHSH, CDR2 LQKENI. V was clipped by 3 bases and J by 4 bases; unmatched bases: 1.

This clonotype was sampled from a person between 18 and 60 years old who received the Ad26.COV2.S COVID-19 vaccine or a placebo. The specimen comprised peripheral blood, sampled in a trial of Ad26.COV2.S vaccine versus placebo. The rearrangement uses TRBV18 and TRBJ1-2, with 8 bases identical to TRBD1. CDR3 bases: TGTGCCAGCTCACCGGGACAGGTCTATGGCTACACCTTC. It specifies CASSPGQVYGYTF.